The rows below give T cell receptor beta chains drawn from one sample of a study of T cell changes during pregnancy in multiple sclerosis. Generated by immunoSEQ multiplex PCR, the TCRdb table keeps only in-frame clones and is missing some. Among 25,000 to 35,000 clones listed, about 91% were seen once. The sequencing here drew on CD4+ T cells from peripheral blood mononuclear cells, taken in the first trimester of pregnancy. The receptors originated from a female donor in good health, enrolled as a control in a pregnancy study. Each CDR3 is given with its conserved first and last residue. A D gene is named only where the DNA matches it firmly. Where a row states a size, it is once, few, many or the class of an expanded clone; other rows omit it.

V	D	J	size	DNA	CDR3
TRBV11-2	.	TRBJ1-1	.	TGTGCCAGCAGCTCAGGGCTGACGAACACTGAAGCTTTCTTT	CASSSGLTNTEAFF
TRBV4-2	.	TRBJ2-2	once	TGTGCCAGCAGCCAAGACGGCGGGGATACGAACACCGGGGAGCTGTTTTTT	CASSQDGGDTNTGELFF
TRBV2	TRBD1	TRBJ2-3	.	TGTGCCAGCAGTGGTGGGACAGGGGGCTGGGTAGATACGCAGTATTTT	CASSGGTGGWVDTQYF
TRBV5-1	TRBD2	TRBJ2-5	.	TGCGCCAGCAGCCAGATCGGCGGGGGGGCCGCAGAGACCCAGTACTTC	CASSQIGGGAAETQYF
TRBV29-1	.	TRBJ1-2	.	TGCAGCGTTGCCAGGTCTCACTATGGCTACACCTTC	CSVARSHYGYTF
TRBV5-6	TRBD2	TRBJ2-4	few	TGTGCCAGCAGCTCTTCGGGAGGAACCAAAAACATTCAGTACTTC	CASSSSGGTKNIQYF
TRBV4-1	TRBD2	TRBJ2-1	.	TGCGCCAGCAGCCCCCGCGGGGGGCTCTCCTACAATGAGCAGTTCTTC	CASSPRGGLSYNEQFF
TRBV7-2	TRBD1	TRBJ2-3	.	TGTGCCAGCAGCCTCGGACAGGGGACAGATACGCAGTATTTT	CASSLGQGTDTQYF
TRBV5-1	TRBD1	TRBJ1-2	once	TGCGCCAGCAGCCACGGACAGGGTAAAGGCTACACCTTC	CASSHGQGKGYTF
TRBV6-5	TRBD1	TRBJ2-7	.	TGTGCCAGCAGTTACACATCAGGGGGTGGTTACGAGCAGTACTTC	CASSYTSGGGYEQYF
TRBV4-1	TRBD1	TRBJ2-1	.	TGCGCCAGCAGCTCCGGGACAGGGGAATACAATGAGCAGTTCTTC	CASSSGTGEYNEQFF
TRBV4-3	TRBD2	TRBJ2-3	.	TGCGCCAGCAGCCAGAAGGTCGCTAGCGGGGGGTACTACAGCACAGATACGCAGTATTTT	CASSQKVASGGYYSTDTQYF
TRBV29-1	.	TRBJ1-1	.	TGCAGCGTTGTTATTTCAGTGGGAGGCACTGAAGCTTTCTTT	CSVVISVGGTEAFF
TRBV7-6	.	TRBJ2-7	.	TGTGCCAGCAGCTACAGACAGGCCGGGTACGAGCAGTACTTC	CASSYRQAGYEQYF
TRBV4-2	TRBD2	TRBJ2-7	.	TGTGCCAGCAGCCGACCTAGCGGGGGAACCCACGAGCAGTACTTC	CASSRPSGGTHEQYF
TRBV4-3	TRBD2	TRBJ2-2	.	TGCGCCAGCAGCCGCCGGGGCGGGGGTTTTGGCACCGGGGAGCTGTTTTTT	CASSRRGGGFGTGELFF
TRBV5-1	.	TRBJ1-6	.	TGCGCCAGCAGCTTGGAACAGGGTAGTTATTCACCCCTCCACTTT	CASSLEQGSYSPLHF
TRBV7-9	TRBD1	TRBJ2-7	once	TGTGCCAGCAGCCCCTTATGGCTTTACAGGGGGATAACCTACGAGCAGTACTTC	CASSPLWLYRGITYEQYF
TRBV12-5	TRBD1	TRBJ2-3	.	TGTGCTAGTGGTTTGGACAGGGGCAACACAGATACGCAGTATTTT	CASGLDRGNTDTQYF
TRBV30	.	TRBJ2-5	.	TGTGCCTGGAGTGAACTAGTCGAGACCCAGTACTTC	CAWSELVETQYF
TRBV6-5	TRBD1	TRBJ1-4	.	TGTGCCAGCCGGCTGACAGGGGGAACCGAGGAAAAACTGTTTTTT	CASRLTGGTEEKLFF
TRBV5-4	.	TRBJ1-1	.	TGTGCCAGCAGGCCTATCCCCCACAGAGATGAAGCTTTCTTT	CASRPIPHRDEAFF
TRBV30	.	TRBJ1-2	.	TGTGCCTGGAGGAGCCCAGGGGACTATGGCTACACCTTC	CAWRSPGDYGYTF
TRBV5-6	TRBD1	TRBJ1-5	.	TGTGCCAGCAGCCAATGGGACAGGAGAGATCAGCCCCAGCATTTT	CASSQWDRRDQPQHF
TRBV5-5	TRBD1	TRBJ1-5	.	TGTGCCAGCAGCCCACTAGGGACAGGGAGTTTCATGGCCCAGCATTTT	CASSPLGTGSFMAQHF
TRBV5-6	TRBD2	TRBJ2-7	.	TGTGCCAGCAGCTTGTATATGGGAGGGGAGCAGTACTTC	CASSLYMGGEQYF
TRBV14	.	TRBJ1-1	.	TGTGCCAGCAGCCAAGGCGTCCCCCCGGGGCTGGAGGGAATAGGCATGAACACTGAAGCTTTCTTT	CASSQGVPPGLEGIGMNTEAFF
TRBV6-1	TRBD1	TRBJ1-5	.	TGTGCCAGCAGTGGCCAGAGGAGGGACAGAAATCAGCCCCAGCATTTT	CASSGQRRDRNQPQHF
TRBV19	TRBD1	TRBJ1-2	once	TGTGCCAGTAGTCCGACAGGGCCGAATGGCTACACCTTC	CASSPTGPNGYTF
TRBV6-1	.	TRBJ2-5	.	TGTGCCAGCAGTGAACTTTGGTCAGAAGAGACCCAGTACTTC	CASSELWSEETQYF
TRBV4-1	.	TRBJ1-1	.	TGCGCCAGCAGCCAGGGAATAAGAGGGCCCATGAACACTGAAGCTTTCTTT	CASSQGIRGPMNTEAFF
TRBV18	TRBD1	TRBJ1-1	.	TGTGCCAGCTCACCGGGACAGGAAACTGAAGCTTTCTTT	CASSPGQETEAFF
TRBV15	.	TRBJ1-5	.	TGTGCCACCAGCAGAGGGGGCGCGGCGGCTCAGCCCCAGCATTTT	CATSRGGAAAQPQHF
TRBV27	TRBD1	TRBJ2-7	.	TGTGCCAGCAGTCCTAGGACAGGGAACTACGAGCAGTACTTC	CASSPRTGNYEQYF
TRBV5-1	TRBD1	TRBJ2-7	.	TGCGCCAGCAGCTTGGATGCCAGGGGGCCTCGCGAGCAGTACTTC	CASSLDARGPREQYF
TRBV4-2	TRBD1	TRBJ1-3	.	TGTGCCAGCAGCTTATCCCCGGGACAGTCTGCTGGAAACACCATATATTTT	CASSLSPGQSAGNTIYF
TRBV11-3	TRBD2	TRBJ2-1	.	TGTGCCAGCAGCAAGCAGGGACTAGCGGGAAACAATGAGCAGTTCTTC	CASSKQGLAGNNEQFF
TRBV6-5	.	TRBJ1-1	.	TGTGCCAGCAGTCCAGGGATTGGGGTGTCTGAAGCTTTCTTT	CASSPGIGVSEAFF
TRBV10-2	TRBD1	TRBJ1-2	.	TGCGCCAGCAGTGAGGCAGGGGGCGACTATGGCTACACCTTC	CASSEAGGDYGYTF
TRBV6-5	.	TRBJ1-3	.	TGTGCCACCGAGGACTCTGGAAACACCATATATTTT	CATEDSGNTIYF